This is a list of T cell receptor beta chains from one sample in a study of cytomegalovirus exposure and HLA in healthy donors. TCRdb's copy holds only in-frame clones and misses some; the assay was immunoSEQ multiplex PCR. This table holds about 130,000 clones, 74% found once. The sample taken for sequencing was PBMCs. All receptors come from a man between 18 and 29 years old in good health and CMV-seropositive. Both conserved end residues are part of each CDR3. The order of the fields is CDR3 protein, CDR3 DNA, clone size, J gene, D gene, V gene. A D gene is named only where the DNA matches it firmly. The size of a clone is reported for some rows only, either as once, few or many, or as a class for expanded clones.

CASSITDMYEQYF TGTGCCAGTAGTATTACAGACATGTACGAGCAGTACTTC - TRBJ2-7 - TRBV19
CASSLILLVNTEAFF TGTGCCAGCAGCTTAATACTACTGGTGAACACTGAAGCTTTCTTT few TRBJ1-1 - TRBV7-2
CASSQDRGQFYEQYF TGCGCCAGCAGCCAAGATAGGGGGCAGTTCTACGAGCAGTACTTC - TRBJ2-7 TRBD1 TRBV4-1
CASSQVTGGTAVPSF TGTGCCAGCAGCCAAGTGACAGGTGGGACAGCCGTCCCCTCATTC once TRBJ2-7 TRBD1 TRBV14
CASSHRGSTEAFF TGTGCCAGCTCCCACAGAGGGTCCACTGAAGCTTTCTTT few TRBJ1-1 - TRBV6-5
CASSLNQDTEAFF TGTGCCAGCAGCTTAAACCAGGACACTGAAGCTTTCTTT - TRBJ1-1 - TRBV7-9
CASTPGDGDTEAFF TGTGCCAGCACCCCCGGGGATGGTGACACTGAAGCTTTCTTT - TRBJ1-1 - TRBV7-9
CASSLGPRLAGAGELFF TGCGCCAGCAGCTTGGGCCCTAGACTAGCGGGGGCCGGGGAGCTGTTTTTT - TRBJ2-2 TRBD2 TRBV5-1
CASSGRDGINQPQHF TGTGCCAGTAGTGGGAGGGACGGCATCAATCAGCCCCAGCATTTT - TRBJ1-5 - TRBV19
CASSRRDNSPLHF TGTGCCAGCAGCAGGAGGGATAATTCACCCCTCCACTTT - TRBJ1-6 - TRBV6-5
CASSSGVTEAFF TGTGCCAGCAGTTCAGGGGTAACTGAAGCTTTCTTT few TRBJ1-1 - TRBV6-4
CASSVGTGAYEQYF TGTGCCAGCAGCGTTGGGACAGGAGCCTACGAGCAGTACTTC - TRBJ2-7 TRBD1 TRBV9
CAISEGAYEKLFF TGTGCCATCAGTGAGGGGGCGTACGAAAAACTGTTTTTT few TRBJ1-4 - TRBV10-3
CASSLGTPKFF TGTGCCAGCAGCCTGGGGACTCCGAAGTTCTTC - TRBJ2-1 - TRBV7-6
CASSVGDSYNEQFF TGTGCCAGCAGCGTGGGGGACAGCTACAATGAGCAGTTCTTC few TRBJ2-1 TRBD1 TRBV9
CASSQGLAGVETQYF TGTGCCAGCAGCCAGGGACTAGCGGGAGTAGAGACCCAGTACTTC few TRBJ2-5 TRBD2 TRBV7-2
CASSLPRGGSQETQYF TGTGCCAGCAGTTTACCCCGTGGCGGGTCGCAGGAGACCCAGTACTTC once TRBJ2-5 - TRBV28
CASSEYGRGKRGYEQYF TGTGCCAGCAGTGAATATGGGCGGGGAAAACGGGGCTACGAGCAGTACTTC - TRBJ2-7 - TRBV25-1
CASSLARGLARYNEQFF TGTGCCAGCAGCTTGGCCAGGGGACTAGCGAGATACAATGAGCAGTTCTTC - TRBJ2-1 TRBD2 TRBV5-6
CASSLRQGAHEQYF TGTGCCAGCAGTCTAAGACAGGGGGCTCACGAGCAGTACTTC - TRBJ2-7 TRBD1 TRBV27
CASSPQVRGGSYNEQFF TGTGCCAGCAGCCCCCAGGTTCGCGGGGGCTCCTACAATGAGCAGTTCTTC few TRBJ2-1 TRBD2 TRBV7-2
CASSTQGLERDTQYF TGTGCCAGCAGCACCCAGGGACTAGAGAGAGATACGCAGTATTTT - TRBJ2-3 TRBD2 TRBV5-4
CATGDKVGIAAGYTF TGTGCCACCGGGGACAAAGTTGGGATCGCGGCGGGCTACACCTTC - TRBJ1-2 - TRBV18
CASSPQLSYNSPLHF TGTGCCAGCTCACCACAATTATCCTATAATTCACCCCTCCACTTT - TRBJ1-6 - TRBV18
CASSPAGATYEQYF TGTGCCAGCAGTCCTGCAGGGGCAACCTACGAGCAGTACTTC once TRBJ2-7 - TRBV25-1
CASSLVRRGHQPQHF TGCGCCAGCAGCTTGGTCCGCAGGGGACATCAGCCCCAGCATTTT - TRBJ1-5 - TRBV5-1
CASSKAVQTTSYEQYF TGTGCCAGCAGCAAAGCTGTCCAGACTACCTCCTACGAGCAGTACTTC - TRBJ2-7 - TRBV21-1
CASSLDAGRGTQYF TGCGCCAGCAGCTTGGACGCCGGGAGGGGTACGCAGTATTTT - TRBJ2-3 TRBD2 TRBV5-1